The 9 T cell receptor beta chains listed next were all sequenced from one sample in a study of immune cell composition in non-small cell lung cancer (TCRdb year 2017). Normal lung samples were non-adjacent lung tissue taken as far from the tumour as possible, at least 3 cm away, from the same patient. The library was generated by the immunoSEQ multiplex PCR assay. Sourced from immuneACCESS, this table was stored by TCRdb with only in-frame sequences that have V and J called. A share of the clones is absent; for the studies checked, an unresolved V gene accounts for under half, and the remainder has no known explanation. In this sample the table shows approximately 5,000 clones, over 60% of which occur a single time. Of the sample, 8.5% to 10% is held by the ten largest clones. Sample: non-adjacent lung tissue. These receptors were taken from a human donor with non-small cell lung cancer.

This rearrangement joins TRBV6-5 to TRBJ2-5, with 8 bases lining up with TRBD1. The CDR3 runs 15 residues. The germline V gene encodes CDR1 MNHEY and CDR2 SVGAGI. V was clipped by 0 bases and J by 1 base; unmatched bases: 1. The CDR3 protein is CASSYSGTGQETQYF. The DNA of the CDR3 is TGTGCCAGCAGTTACTCCGGGACAGGCCAAGAGACCCAGTACTTC.

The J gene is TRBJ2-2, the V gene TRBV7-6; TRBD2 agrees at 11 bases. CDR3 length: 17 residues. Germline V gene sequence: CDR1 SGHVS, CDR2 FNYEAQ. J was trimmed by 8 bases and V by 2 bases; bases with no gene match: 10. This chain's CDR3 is CASSLFSGGADTGELFF. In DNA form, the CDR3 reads TGTGCCAGCAGCTTATTTAGCGGGGGGGCCGATACGGGGGAGCTGTTTTTT.

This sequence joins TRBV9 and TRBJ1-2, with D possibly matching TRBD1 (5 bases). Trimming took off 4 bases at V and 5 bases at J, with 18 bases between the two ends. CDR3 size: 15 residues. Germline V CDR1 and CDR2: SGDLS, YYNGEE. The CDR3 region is CASSKEWGFGYGYTF. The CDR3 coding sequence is TGTGCCAGCAGCAAGGAGTGGGGGTTTGGGTATGGCTACACCTTC. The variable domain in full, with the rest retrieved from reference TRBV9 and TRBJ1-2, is DSGVTQTPKHLITATGQRVTLRCSPRSGDLSVYWYQQSLDQGLQFLIQYYNGEERAKGNILERFSAQQFPDLHSELNLSSLELGDSALYFCASSKEWGFGYGYTFGSGTRLTVV.

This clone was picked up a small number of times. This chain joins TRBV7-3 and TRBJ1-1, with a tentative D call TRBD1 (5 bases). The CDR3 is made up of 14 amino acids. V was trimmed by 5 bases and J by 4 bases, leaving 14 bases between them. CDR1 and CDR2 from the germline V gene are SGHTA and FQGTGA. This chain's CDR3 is CASSPRGGSTEAFF. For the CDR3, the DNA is TGTGCCAGCAGCCCTCGTGGGGGGAGCACTGAAGCTTTCTTT.

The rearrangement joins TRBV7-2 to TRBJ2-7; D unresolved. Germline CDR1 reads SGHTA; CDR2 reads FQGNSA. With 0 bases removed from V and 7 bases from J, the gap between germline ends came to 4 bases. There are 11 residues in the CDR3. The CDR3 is CASSLAVEQYF. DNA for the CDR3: TGTGCCAGCAGCTTAGCGGTGGAGCAGTACTTC. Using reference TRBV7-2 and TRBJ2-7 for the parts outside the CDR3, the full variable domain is GAGVSQSPSNKVTEKGKDVELRCDPISGHTALYWYRQSLGQGLEFLIYFQGNSAPDKSGLPSDRFSAERTGGSVSTLTIQRTQQEDSAVYLCASSLAVEQYFGPGTRLTVT.

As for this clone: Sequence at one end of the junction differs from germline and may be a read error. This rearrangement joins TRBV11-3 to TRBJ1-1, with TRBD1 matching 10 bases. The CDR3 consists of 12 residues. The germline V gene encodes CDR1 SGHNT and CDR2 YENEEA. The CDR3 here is CASSPTGGLTIF. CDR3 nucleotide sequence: TGTGCCAGCAGCCCGACAGGGGGCCTAACGATTTTT. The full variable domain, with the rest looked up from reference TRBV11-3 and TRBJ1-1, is EAGVVQSPRYKIIEKKQPVAFWCNPISGHNTLYWYLQNLGQGPELLIRYENEEAVDDSQLPKDRFSAERLKGVDSTLKIQPAELGDSAVYLCASSPTGGLTIFGQGTRLTVV.

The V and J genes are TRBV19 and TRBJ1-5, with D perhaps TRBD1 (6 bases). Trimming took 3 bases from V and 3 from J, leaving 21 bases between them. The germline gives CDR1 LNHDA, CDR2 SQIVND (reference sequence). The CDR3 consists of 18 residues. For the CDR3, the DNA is TGTGCCAGTAGTATGGGCAGGGAAAGGGGGGGGTTCAATCAGCCCCAGCATTTT. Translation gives CASSMGRERGGFNQPQHF. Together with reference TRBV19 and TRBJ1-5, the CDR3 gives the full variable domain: DGGITQSPKYLFRKEGQNVTLSCEQNLNHDAMYWYRQDPGQGLRLIYYSQIVNDFQKGDIAEGYSVSREKKESFPLTVTSAQKNPTAFYLCASSMGRERGGFNQPQHFGDGTRLSIL.

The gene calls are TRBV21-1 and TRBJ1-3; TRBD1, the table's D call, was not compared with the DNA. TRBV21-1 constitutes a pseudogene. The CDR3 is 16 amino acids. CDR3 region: CASSKVRGNSGNTIYF. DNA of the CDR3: TGTGCCAGCAGCAAAGTAAGGGGCAACTCTGGAAACACCATATATTTT.

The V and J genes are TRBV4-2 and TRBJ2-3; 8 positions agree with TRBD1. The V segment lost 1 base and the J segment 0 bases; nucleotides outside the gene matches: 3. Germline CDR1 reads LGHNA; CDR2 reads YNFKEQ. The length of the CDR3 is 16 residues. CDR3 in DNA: TGTGCCAGCAGCCAAGCGGGGACAGGAAGCACAGATACGCAGTATTTT. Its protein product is CASSQAGTGSTDTQYF.